Described below is a single T cell receptor (beta chain) sequence and its context. Its antigen is not identified. This record comes from a study of chemoradiotherapy in HPV16-positive cancers. Study-wide results and limits: Better recurrence-free survival went with HPV-responsive T-cell expansion in HPV16-positive patients. Candidate HPV-specific clones and E7-related TCR motifs grew in tumor during treatment.

Over chemoradiotherapy, repertoires were sampled more than once. The CDR3 extends over 16 amino acids. V gave up 0 bases and J gave up 2 bases, with 10 bases separating them. Germline values: CDR1 MNHEY, CDR2 SVGAGI. The table came from immunoSEQ multiplex PCR; TCRdb's copy has only in-frame clones and leaves some out. This table has about 8,000 clones, over 75% appearing once. The rearrangement joins TRBV6-5 to TRBJ2-2; D is unresolved. The sequence derives from a human donor with HPV-associated anogenital cancer. This sample comprised tumor tissue, obtained from a patient who underwent chemoradiotherapy. The CDR3 reads CASSYSMGLNTGELFF. The CDR3 DNA follows: TGTGCCAGCAGTTACTCGATGGGCCTTAACACCGGGGAGCTGTTTTTT.